What follows are 25 T cell receptor beta chains derived from one specimen sequenced in a study of blood T cell repertoires in COVID-19. The data were produced by immunoSEQ multiplex PCR, yet TCRdb's version contains in-frame clones alone and is incomplete. The data show 350,000 to 400,000 clones, roughly 90% seen once. Sample: peripheral blood. The receptors here all came from a woman aged 25 to 45 with COVID-19, enrolled during active disease.

The rearrangement links TRBV4-3 to TRBJ2-7; D gene ambiguous. The CDR3 runs 13 residues. V was shortened by 0 bases and J by 6 bases, with 9 bases between the two germline ends. From germline, CDR1 is LGHNA and CDR2 YSLEER. The CDR3 DNA reads TGCGCCAGCAGCCAAGAACGAGGTTTCGAGCAGTACTTC. Protein sequence: CASSQERGFEQYF.

As DNA, the CDR3 is TGTGCCAGCAGCCAACAACGACAGGTCGCAAGAAAACAGGACGACATGGGCTACACCTTC. Its protein is CASSQQRQVARKQDDMGYTF. This chain uses TRBV3-1 (or the pseudogene TRBV3-2) with TRBJ1-2, with D perhaps TRBD1 (6 bases). Trimming removed 2 bases from V and 8 bases from J, with 33 bases in between. The CDR3 totals 20 residues. Germline V gives CDR1 LGHDT, CDR2 YNNKEL (reference sequence).

This sequence joins TRBV5-4 and TRBJ2-3; maybe TRBD1 (6 bases). This CDR3 spans 15 amino acids. Looked up from germline, CDR1 is SGHNT and CDR2 is YYREEE (reference sequence). V lost 2 bases to trimming and J lost 2 bases, with 12 bases between them. CDR3 DNA: TGTGCCAGCAGCTTTTGGGGACAAACCACAGATACGCAGTATTTT. It codes for CASSFWGQTTDTQYF.

The chain joins TRBV6-1 to TRBJ1-2; tentatively, D is TRBD1 (6 bases). The germline CDR1 and CDR2 sequences are MNHNS and SASEGT. V shed 3 bases and J shed 6 bases, with 14 bases lying between them. CDR3 length equals 14 residues. The chain's CDR3 is CASSDLGGLHGYTF. The CDR3 coding sequence is TGTGCCAGCAGTGACCTCGGGGGGCTCCATGGCTACACCTTC.

The chain links TRBV19 to TRBJ2-7; D might be TRBD1 (6 bases). This CDR3 spans 14 amino acids. Deletions cut 5 bases from V and 2 bases from J, with 13 bases between. The germline CDR1 and CDR2 sequences are LNHDA and SQIVND (reference sequence). For the CDR3, the DNA is TGTGCCAGTAGTGTTCGAACAGGGCCCTACGAGCAGTACGTC. Translated: CASSVRTGPYEQYV.

The rearrangement joins TRBV29-1 to TRBJ1-1; TRBD1 matches at 8 bases. V lost 2 bases to trimming and J lost 4 bases; unmatched junction nucleotides: 3. CDR1 SQVTM and CDR2 ANQGSEA come from the germline V gene. This CDR3 has 13 amino acids. CDR3 in amino acids: CSVETGQGTEAFF. In nucleotides, the CDR3 is TGCAGCGTTGAAACAGGACAGGGCACTGAAGCTTTCTTT.

The CDR3 spells CASSIVHRGRNNEQFF. The DNA for the CDR3 is TGTGCCAGTAGTATAGTCCACAGGGGGCGCAACAATGAGCAGTTCTTC. The chain recombines TRBV19 with TRBJ2-1; 9 bases are shared with TRBD1. Germline V gives CDR1 LNHDA, CDR2 SQIVND (reference sequence). V gave up 1 base and J gave up 5 bases; unmatched junction bases: 6. The CDR3 sequence is 16 residues long.

CDR3 amino acids: CASSPSRGSVNEQFF. The CDR3 DNA reads as TGCGCCAGCAGCCCATCGCGGGGTAGCGTCAATGAGCAGTTCTTC. This rearrangement joins TRBV4-3 to TRBJ2-1; TRBD2 is a possible D gene (6 bases). Germline V CDR1 and CDR2: LGHNA, YSLEER. The CDR3 loop spans 15 amino acids. V was cut by 4 bases and J by 6 bases, with 16 bases left in between.

V and J are TRBV5-6 and TRBJ1-2; D perhaps matches TRBD1 (5 bases). Germline V gene data show CDR1 as SGHDT and CDR2 as YYEEEE. CDR3 length: 15 residues. The V end lost 1 base, the J end lost 4 bases, and 14 bases lay between the germline ends. The CDR3 sequence is CASSLIETATYGYTF. For the CDR3, the DNA is TGTGCCAGCAGCTTGATCGAGACAGCGACCTATGGCTACACCTTC.

The J gene is TRBJ1-5, the V gene TRBV6-1; D remains ambiguous. CDR3 size: 16 residues. The germline V gene has CDR1 MNHNS and CDR2 SASEGT. V was pared by 2 bases and J by 0 bases, with 11 bases between. The CDR3 here is CASSERFIHSNQPQHF. CDR3 bases: TGTGCCAGCAGTGAACGATTCATACATAGCAATCAGCCCCAGCATTTT.

This chain joins TRBV5-6 and TRBJ1-1; 10 nucleotides match TRBD1. J lost 1 base, V lost 0 bases, and 3 bases had no gene match. The CDR3 loop spans 16 amino acids. Per the germline V gene, CDR1 is SGHDT and CDR2 is YYEEEE. The CDR3 region is CASSLGQGAGNTEAFF. The CDR3 DNA reads as TGTGCCAGCAGCTTGGGACAGGGGGCTGGGAACACTGAAGCTTTCTTT.

On this clone itself: This same CDR3 is encoded by further DNA sequences in the sample. The chain is built from TRBV4-3 and TRBJ2-1, with TRBD2 as a possible D gene (5 bases). V gave up 0 bases and J gave up 1 base, with 7 bases separating them. The V gene's germline CDR1 is LGHNA and CDR2 YSLEER. This CDR3 has 15 amino acids. Here the CDR3 reads CASSQDRGSYNEQFF. CDR3 DNA: TGCGCCAGCAGCCAAGATCGCGGGTCCTACAATGAGCAGTTCTTC.

The chain joins TRBV28 to TRBJ1-6; 7 bases agree with TRBD1. Germline CDR1 and CDR2: MDHEN and SYDVKM. The CDR3 is 14 residues long. Trimming at V came to 6 bases and at J to 7 bases, leaving 6 bases not matched to a gene. CDR3 coding DNA: TGTGCCAGCAGCCCAGGGACAGTAAATTCACCCCTCCACTTT. Protein: CASSPGTVNSPLHF.

The V call is TRBV2, the J call TRBJ1-2; 9 bases match TRBD1. Germline V gene data show CDR1 as SNHLY and CDR2 as FYNNEI. V shed 6 bases, J shed 5 bases, and the junction held 7 bases outside the gene matches. CDR3 length: 14 residues. CDR3 sequence reads: CASSSGTGFYGYTF. CDR3 sequence (DNA): TGTGCCAGCAGCTCCGGGACAGGGTTTTATGGCTACACCTTC. Looking up the rest from reference TRBV2 and TRBJ1-2 gives the full variable domain: EPEVTQTPSHQVTQMGQEVILRCVPISNHLYFYWYRQILGQKVEFLVSFYNNEISEKSEIFDDQFSVERPDGSNFTLKIRSTKLEDSAMYFCASSSGTGFYGYTFGSGTRLTVV.

V gene TRBV6-5 combines with J gene TRBJ1-6, with a possible D match to TRBD1 (6 bases). Looked up from germline, CDR1 is MNHEY and CDR2 is SVGAGI. The CDR3 runs to 15 residues. The V gene lost 2 bases and the J gene lost 7 bases, with 12 bases spanning the gap. CDR3 DNA: TGTGCCAGCAGTTACGATACAGGGCCGAATTCACCCCTCCACTTT. Its translation: CASSYDTGPNSPLHF.

V and J are TRBV12-3 or TRBV12-4 and TRBJ2-3; D ambiguous. There are 12 residues in the CDR3. Trimming stripped 7 bases from V and 1 base from J, with 6 bases between. In nucleotides, the CDR3 is TGTGCCAGCATGGCCGGCACAGATACGCAGTATTTT. Translating gives CASMAGTDTQYF.

This chain uses TRBV9 with TRBJ1-4; D is ambiguous. This CDR3 region has 15 residues. The germline V and J ends were trimmed by 4 bases and 0 bases, with 10 bases remaining between them. The germline V gene has CDR1 SGDLS and CDR2 YYNGEE. The DNA for the CDR3 is TGTGCCAGCAGCCCCAGGTCCGCAACTAATGAAAAACTGTTTTTT. Encoded protein: CASSPRSATNEKLFF.

This clone was observed a single time. V is TRBV19 and J is TRBJ2-1, with a tentative D call TRBD1 (5 bases). The CDR3 runs to 14 residues. Germline assignment: CDR1 LNHDA and CDR2 SQIVND (reference sequence). V was cut by 10 bases and J by 8 bases, with 21 bases left in between. The CDR3 loop reads CATKTGHSPDEQFF. The CDR3 region has the DNA TGTGCCACCAAGACTGGACACAGCCCTGATGAGCAGTTCTTC.

V is TRBV18 and J is TRBJ1-4; D is unclear. Germline V lookup: CDR1 KGHSH, CDR2 LQKENI. The CDR3 consists of 16 residues. The V and J ends lost 3 bases and 0 bases respectively, with 11 bases between them. DNA for the CDR3: TGTGCCAGCTCACCCTTTGACACCGCAACTAATGAAAAACTGTTTTTT. It specifies CASSPFDTATNEKLFF.

This clone has ten or more counts. The CDR3 DNA follows: TGTGCCAGCAGTTTTTTATACGAGCAGTACTTC. Residues: CASSFLYEQYF. This chain uses TRBV27 with TRBJ2-7; D remains unclear. The length of the CDR3 is 11 residues. Germline V gives CDR1 MNHEY, CDR2 SMNVEV (reference sequence). Trimming took 3 bases from V and 4 from J, leaving 4 bases between them.

This clone was picked up a small number of times. V and J are TRBV25-1 and TRBJ1-2; D unresolved. The CDR3 has 15 amino acids. V dropped 3 bases and J dropped 7 bases, with 18 bases sitting between them. Germline loops: CDR1 MGHDK, CDR2 SYGVNS. CDR3 protein: CASSDPVTTSGGYTF. CDR3 DNA sequence: TGTGCCAGCAGTGACCCGGTTACAACTTCGGGTGGCTACACCTTC.

The J gene is TRBJ2-1, the V gene TRBV7-2; the D gene is possibly TRBD2 (5 bases). The CDR3 is made up of 17 amino acids. From germline, CDR1 is SGHTA and CDR2 FQGNSA. The V gene lost 5 bases and the J gene lost 4 bases, with 21 bases spanning the gap. The DNA of the CDR3 is TGTGCCAGCAGCAACCACGGGCGGCTTACGGGGTACAATGAGCAGTTCTTC. It specifies CASSNHGRLTGYNEQFF.

The V call is TRBV19, the J call TRBJ1-1; D possibly corresponds to TRBD1 (5 bases). Germline lookup yields CDR1 LNHDA and CDR2 SQIVND (reference sequence). Trimming removed 5 bases at V and 2 bases at J, with 12 bases between. The CDR3 runs to 14 residues. CDR3 nucleotides: TGTGCCAGTAGTGACCAGGGCTTTAACACTGAAGCTTTCTTT. Its protein is CASSDQGFNTEAFF.

The V call is TRBV28, the J call TRBJ2-6; no definite D call. This CDR3 comprises 16 residues. Germline V lookup: CDR1 MDHEN, CDR2 SYDVKM. V dropped 4 bases and J dropped 1 base, with 11 bases sitting between them. CDR3 sequence reads: CASSSAPLSGANVLTF. The CDR3 DNA sequence: TGTGCCAGCAGTTCCGCGCCACTTTCTGGGGCCAACGTCCTGACTTTC.

A remark on this clone: Other nucleotide sequences in the sample specify the same CDR3. The V and J genes are TRBV5-5 and TRBJ1-2, with D unresolved. The CDR3 contains 11 residues. The V gene lost 0 bases and the J gene lost 7 bases, with 4 bases spanning the gap. Germline V gene lookup returns CDR1 SGHKS and CDR2 YYEKEE (reference sequence). The CDR3 spells CASSLDGGYTF. CDR3 coding DNA: TGTGCCAGCAGCTTGGACGGTGGCTACACCTTC.